Each of the 31 T cell receptor beta chains below was sequenced from the same sample in a study of OX40 agonist ivuxolimab in advanced cancers. TCRdb keeps only in-frame clones here, not all; method: immunoSEQ multiplex PCR. Here the sample spans tens of thousands of clones, around 84% being singletons. The specimen was CD4+ or CD8+ T cells sorted from blood, collected in a trial of the OX40 agonist ivuxolimab. Receptors originate from an adult with an advanced solid tumor such as melanoma, head and neck, liver or kidney cancer.

This chain uses TRBV28 with TRBJ2-1, with D unclear. The germline CDR1 and CDR2 sequences are MDHEN and SYDVKM. V lost 4 bases, J lost 8 bases, and 21 bases lay in between. The length of the CDR3 is 16 residues. The CDR3 region is CASSSPRGPSTDEQFF. The CDR3 nucleotides read TGTGCCAGCAGTTCCCCCCGAGGTCCTTCGACGGATGAGCAGTTCTTC.

The rearrangement links TRBV18 to TRBJ2-1, with 13 positions matching TRBD2. Germline trimming cut 8 bases from V and 4 bases from J; bases unmatched to any gene: 5. Germline CDR1 and CDR2: KGHSH and LQKENI. The CDR3 consists of 15 residues. This CDR3 is CASRRTSGGYNEQFF. The CDR3 DNA reads TGTGCCAGCCGAAGGACTAGCGGGGGATACAATGAGCAGTTCTTC.

The rearrangement links TRBV21-1 to TRBJ2-1. TRBV21-1 is a listed pseudogene. CDR3 length: 16 residues. For the CDR3, the DNA is TGTGCCAGCAGCACCTTTATAGGGGGAGGCTTCAATGAGCAGTTCTTC. This sequence encodes CASSTFIGGGFNEQFF.

The chain carries TRBV5-1 and TRBJ1-6; D not certain. V shed 3 bases and J shed 7 bases, with 14 bases lying between them. Looked up from germline, CDR1 is SGHRS and CDR2 is YFSETQ. The CDR3 is made up of 15 amino acids. CDR3 sequence (DNA): TGCGCCAGCAGCTCGATCCAAGGGTTCAATTCACCCCTCCACTTT. This codes for CASSSIQGFNSPLHF.

The chain couples TRBV27 to TRBJ2-2; D unresolved. Deletions cut 3 bases from V and 0 bases from J, with 8 bases between. The CDR3 covers 15 residues. The V gene's germline CDR1 is MNHEY and CDR2 SMNVEV (reference sequence). CDR3 sequence (DNA): TGTGCCAGCAGTTTCAACGCGGCGAACACCGGGGAGCTGTTTTTT. Translated: CASSFNAANTGELFF.

J is TRBJ2-7 and V is TRBV20-1; weak D call: TRBD2 (7 bases). Germline CDR1 is DFQATT and CDR2 is SNEGSKA (reference sequence). This CDR3 comprises 11 residues. Trimming left V 6 bases short and J 5 bases short, with 11 bases between. CDR3 region: CSAGGLNEQYF. Written as DNA, the CDR3 is TGCAGTGCGGGGGGGCTTAACGAGCAGTACTTC.

This clone was counted a single time. The gene calls are TRBV27 and TRBJ1-1, with a possible D match to TRBD1 (6 bases). The V gene lost 6 bases and the J gene lost 1 base, with 12 bases spanning the gap. This CDR3 is built from 14 residues. Germline lookup yields CDR1 MNHEY and CDR2 SMNVEV (reference sequence). DNA for the CDR3: TGTGCCAGCAGGAGAACAGGGTCGAACACTGAAGCTTTCTTT. Translated, it gives CASRRTGSNTEAFF.

The table lists this clone with a count of one. The V gene is TRBV19, the J gene TRBJ1-1; no reliable D call. The CDR3 runs 15 residues. The V and J ends lost 4 bases and 5 bases respectively, with 17 bases between them. Germline values: CDR1 LNHDA, CDR2 SQIVND (reference sequence). The CDR3 sequence is CASSSREVMGTEAFF. CDR3 nucleotide sequence: TGTGCCAGTAGTAGCCGTGAAGTTATGGGGACTGAAGCTTTCTTT.

This chain joins TRBV18 and TRBJ2-2; D remains ambiguous. This CDR3 is built from 16 residues. The V end lost 0 bases, the J end lost 0 bases, and 8 bases lay between the germline ends. Germline CDR1 is KGHSH and CDR2 is LQKENI. The CDR3 nucleotides read TGTGCCAGCTCACCACCGGATGTCGCGAACACCGGGGAGCTGTTTTTT. This encodes CASSPPDVANTGELFF.

The chain links TRBV18 to TRBJ2-1; 7 nucleotides align to TRBD2. CDR3 length: 15 residues. The trim removed 3 bases at V and 10 bases at J, leaving 12 bases unmatched. In germline, CDR1 is KGHSH, CDR2 LQKENI. CDR3 sequence reads: CASSPASGVTGEQFF. CDR3 in DNA: TGTGCCAGCTCACCGGCAAGCGGGGTTACGGGGGAGCAGTTCTTC. The variable domain in full, completed from reference TRBV18 and TRBJ2-1, reads NAGVMQNPRHLVRRRGQEARLRCSPMKGHSHVYWYRQLPEEGLKFMVYLQKENIIDESGMPKERFSAEFPKEGPSILRIQQVVRGDSAAYFCASSPASGVTGEQFFGPGTRLTVL.

This clone was detected a few times. The CDR3 nucleotides are TGTGCCAGCAGCTCCCCGATGGAGCCTAGCACAGATACGCAGTATTTT. It specifies CASSSPMEPSTDTQYF. This rearrangement joins TRBV7-2 to TRBJ2-3, with D unresolved. Germline V lookup: CDR1 SGHTA, CDR2 FQGNSA. There are 16 residues in the CDR3. Trimming took off 4 bases at V and 0 bases at J, with 14 bases between the two ends.

This rearrangement joins TRBV18 to TRBJ2-5; D gene ambiguous. The CDR3 spans 12 residues. V lost 0 bases and J lost 5, with 4 bases in between. Germline CDR1 KGHSH, CDR2 LQKENI. The CDR3 spells CASSPPQETQYF. The CDR3 nucleotides read TGTGCCAGCTCACCACCGCAGGAGACCCAGTACTTC.

This chain uses TRBV7-9 with TRBJ2-3; D unresolved. The germline V gene encodes CDR1 SEHNR and CDR2 FQNEAQ (reference sequence). The germline V and J ends were trimmed by 5 bases and 1 base, with 13 bases remaining between them. The length of the CDR3 is 15 residues. The CDR3 spells CASSSRQDGTDTQYF. Here the CDR3 DNA reads TGTGCCAGCAGCAGCAGGCAGGACGGCACAGATACGCAGTATTTT.

V gene TRBV9 combines with J gene TRBJ1-1, with 8 bases identical to TRBD1. CDR3 size: 15 residues. Unmatched junction bases numbered 5, after V lost 0 bases and J lost 4 bases. Germline V gene data show CDR1 as SGDLS and CDR2 as YYNGEE. This CDR3 reads CASSVAGGAGTEAFF. The CDR3, as DNA: TGTGCCAGCAGCGTAGCAGGGGGCGCCGGCACTGAAGCTTTCTTT.

The chain is built from TRBV2 and TRBJ2-6; D uncertain. The V gene lost 7 bases and the J gene lost 0 bases, with 10 bases spanning the gap. There are 15 residues in the CDR3. The V gene's germline CDR1 is SNHLY and CDR2 FYNNEI. CDR3 residues: CASTPDVSGANVLTF. The CDR3 bases are TGTGCCAGCACCCCGGACGTCTCTGGGGCCAACGTCCTGACTTTC.

The V call is TRBV7-3, the J call TRBJ1-1, with D perhaps TRBD1 (6 bases). CDR1 is SGHTA, CDR2 FQGTGA, per germline. Deletions cut 5 bases from V and 0 bases from J, with 16 bases between. CDR3 length equals 16 residues. The CDR3 nucleotides read TGTGCCAGCAGCCAAGGGGGTGAAGGGATGAACACTGAAGCTTTCTTT. Amino acid sequence: CASSQGGEGMNTEAFF.

This chain links TRBV6-5 with TRBJ2-5; no definite D call. CDR3 length: 14 residues. Germline CDR1 reads MNHEY; CDR2 reads SVGAGI. Trimming took 0 bases from V and 7 from J, leaving 12 bases between them. The CDR3, as DNA: TGTGCCAGCAGTTACTCGGTCACATTCGGGACCCAGTACTTC. Its protein is CASSYSVTFGTQYF.

CDR3 in DNA: TGTGCCAGCAGCTTGGCCGGGGCCTCGGGGGAAAAACTGTTTTTT. Residues: CASSLAGASGEKLFF. V is TRBV5-4 and J is TRBJ1-4; D possibly corresponds to TRBD1 (5 bases). Germline values: CDR1 SGHNT, CDR2 YYREEE (reference sequence). The CDR3 runs to 15 residues. Trimming took off 0 bases at V and 8 bases at J, with 14 bases between the two ends.

The J gene is TRBJ2-5, the V gene TRBV4-2; 13 bases are a match to TRBD2. This CDR3 is built from 18 residues. The ends lost 4 bases at V and 5 bases at J; junction bases unmatched: 13. CDR1 is LGHNA and CDR2 is YNFKEQ in the germline V gene. The CDR3 loop reads CASSRNARTSGRWETQYF. The DNA of the CDR3 is TGTGCCAGCAGCCGAAATGCTCGGACTAGCGGGAGATGGGAGACCCAGTACTTC.

The gene calls are TRBV15 and TRBJ1-1, with D uncertain. The ends were cut back, 1 base at V and 5 bases at J, with 8 bases in the middle. This CDR3 is built from 13 residues. From germline, CDR1 is LNHNV and CDR2 YYDKDF (reference sequence). This chain's CDR3 is CATSRGSRTEAFF. DNA for the CDR3: TGTGCCACCAGCAGAGGGTCCCGGACTGAAGCTTTCTTT.

The chain's CDR3 is CASSLVQGSNTGELFF. The CDR3 DNA follows: TGTGCCAGCAGCTTGGTACAGGGATCGAACACCGGGGAGCTGTTTTTT. The chain employs TRBV5-5 and TRBJ2-2; maybe TRBD1 (6 bases). The CDR3 totals 16 residues. Germline assignment: CDR1 SGHKS and CDR2 YYEKEE (reference sequence). V shed 0 bases and J shed 0 bases, with 9 bases lying between them.

This chain uses TRBV7-7 with TRBJ2-2; D tentatively reads TRBD1 or TRBD2 (5 bases each). V was trimmed by 4 bases and J by 7 bases, leaving 13 bases between them. The CDR3 runs to 14 residues. Germline loops: CDR1 SSHAT, CDR2 FNYEAQ (reference sequence). The CDR3 region is CASSSFRDGGELFF. CDR3 nucleotides: TGTGCCAGCAGCTCCTTCAGGGACGGCGGGGAGCTGTTTTTT.

CDR3 in DNA: TGTGCCAGCAGCCTCCAGGGGGCCGACACCTTC. Its protein product is CASSLQGADTF. This sequence joins TRBV7-9 and TRBJ1-2, with 8 bases identical to TRBD1. The CDR3 is 11 amino acids. V shed 5 bases, J shed 12 bases, and the junction held 5 bases outside the gene matches. The V gene's germline CDR1 is SEHNR and CDR2 FQNEAQ (reference sequence).

J is TRBJ2-3 and V is TRBV7-9; the D gene could be TRBD1 or TRBD2 (5 bases each). Trimming removed 0 bases at V and 5 bases at J, with 18 bases between. Per the germline V gene, CDR1 is SEHNR and CDR2 is FQNEAQ (reference sequence). This CDR3 is 17 amino acids long. The CDR3 region has the DNA TGTGCCAGCAGCTTAGCGCCCCCGCAGGGCGGAGGAGATACGCAGTATTTT. This encodes CASSLAPPQGGGDTQYF.

The genes are TRBV10-2 and TRBJ2-1; 13 bases line up with TRBD2. The CDR3 loop spans 16 amino acids. V was clipped by 3 bases and J by 7 bases; unmatched bases: 6. CDR1 and CDR2 (germline): WSHSY, SAAADI. CDR3 DNA: TGCGCCAGCAGTGATTTGACTAGCGGGAGGCGGAATGAGCAGTTCTTC. Protein product: CASSDLTSGRRNEQFF.

The chain recombines TRBV6-5 with TRBJ2-1, with 7 bases aligning to TRBD1. With 6 bases clipped from V and 9 bases from J, the junction kept 5 bases outside the gene matches. Per germline, CDR1 MNHEY and CDR2 SVGAGI. This CDR3 is built from 12 residues. In nucleotides, the CDR3 is TGTGCCAGCAGAACAGGGGTGGGTGAGCAGTTCTTC. Encoded protein: CASRTGVGEQFF.

This chain uses TRBV20-1 with TRBJ2-5; D uncertain. This CDR3 has 11 residues. Germline V gives CDR1 DFQATT, CDR2 SNEGSKA (reference sequence). V was cut by 2 bases and J by 2 bases, with 3 bases left in between. The CDR3 nucleotides are TGCAGTGCTAGAAAACAAGAGACCCAGTACTTC. Protein sequence: CSARKQETQYF.

J is TRBJ1-5 and V is TRBV19, with a weak D call TRBD1 (5 bases). Germline-derived CDR1 and CDR2 are LNHDA and SQIVND (reference sequence). Trimming took 5 bases from V and 9 from J, leaving 17 bases between them. The CDR3 is 14 residues long. CDR3 in amino acids: CASSPLLAGGPQHF. The CDR3 DNA is TGTGCCAGTAGTCCCCTGTTGGCTGGGGGGCCCCAGCATTTT.

This chain links TRBV9 with TRBJ2-1; the D is unclear. Trimming removed 0 bases from V and 8 bases from J, with 12 bases in between. CDR3 length: 14 residues. Germline loops: CDR1 SGDLS, CDR2 YYNGEE. The DNA for the CDR3 is TGTGCCAGCAGCGTAGCGGCAGCCTTCGATGAGCAGTTCTTC. Its protein product is CASSVAAAFDEQFF.

V and J are TRBV4-2 and TRBJ2-7; D is unclear. The ends were cut back, 0 bases at V and 2 bases at J, with 8 bases in the middle. The CDR3 is 14 amino acids. From germline, CDR1 is LGHNA and CDR2 YNFKEQ. In DNA form, the CDR3 reads TGTGCCAGCAGCCAAGATACGGCCGCCTACGAGCAGTACTTC. It is translated as CASSQDTAAYEQYF.

This rearrangement joins TRBV7-2 to TRBJ1-2; D is undetermined. Germline V gene sequence: CDR1 SGHTA, CDR2 FQGNSA. Trimming shortened V by 0 bases and J by 9 bases, and 17 bases separated the two germline ends. This CDR3 is 15 amino acids long. The CDR3 loop is CASSLAARIYDSYTF. The CDR3 nucleotides read TGTGCCAGCAGCTTAGCGGCACGGATTTACGATAGCTACACCTTC.